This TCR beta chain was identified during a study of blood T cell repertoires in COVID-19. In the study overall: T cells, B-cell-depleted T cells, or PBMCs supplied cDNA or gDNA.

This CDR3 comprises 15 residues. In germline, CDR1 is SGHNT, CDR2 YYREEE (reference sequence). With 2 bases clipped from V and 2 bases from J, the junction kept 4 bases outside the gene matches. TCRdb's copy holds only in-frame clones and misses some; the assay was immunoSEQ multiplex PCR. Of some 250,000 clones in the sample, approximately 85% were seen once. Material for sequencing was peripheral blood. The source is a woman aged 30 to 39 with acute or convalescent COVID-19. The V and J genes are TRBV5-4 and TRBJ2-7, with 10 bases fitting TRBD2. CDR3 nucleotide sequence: TGTGCCAGCAGCTTCTCACTAGCGGGACCCTACGAGCAGTACTTC. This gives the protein CASSFSLAGPYEQYF.